The text below deals with one T cell receptor beta chain. It lacks a known antigen. Base qualities are missing; no much larger clone stands one base away. The sample originates from a study of blood T cell repertoires in COVID-19 (dated by TCRdb to 2018 to 2020). Some background on the complete study: Collaborator samples came from the United States, Italy and Spain and covered acute and convalescent phases of COVID-19. The prospective study material was composed of cDNA or gDNA derived from T cells, B-cell-depleted T cells, or PBMCs. The dataset comprised deeply sampled blood TCRbeta repertoires from subjects exposed to, actively infected with, or recovered from COVID-19. The repertoires were released in a freely available public database meant as a resource for research on the immune response to SARS-CoV-2. Samples were obtained from the ongoing ImmuneRACE study (first 160 participants) and from 1,254 subjects provided by 6 global collaborators. Sample metadata almost always included a de-identified subject ID, COVID-19 status, age in years and sex. Where available, HLA class I and class II types were taken from metadata supplied by the sample provider and were not determined by assay-based typing. Study-wide conclusions, independent of this receptor: How much clinical and demographic metadata was included differed by source and by participant, and the metadata was provided uncurated.

Via the germline V gene, CDR1 is SGHTA and CDR2 FQGNSA. The CDR3 covers 15 residues, taking in both the cysteine and the phenylalanine. Solely the CDR3 DNA is kept, with 45 bases framed from the first base. Trimmed from V: 5 bases; trimmed from J: 9 bases; junction bases lacking a gene match: 11. One collaborating source in Seattle enrolled patients while the patients were actively infected and followed the patients over time throughout the course of disease. Whole blood was collected in K2EDTA tubes by collaborating institutions according to the institutions' own protocols. For TCRbeta analysis, collaborators shipped samples as frozen whole blood, isolated PBMCs, or DNA extracted from either of those sample types. TCRbeta CDR3 regions were amplified from genomic DNA by means of the immunoSEQ Assay, a bias-controlled multiplex PCR. Per the source publication's procedure: Within the assay, amplification of reference gene primers was used to estimate how many nucleated cells each sample contained. To quantify the absolute abundance of each unique TCRbeta CDR3 rearrangement, sequence reads were collapsed and filtered. For each sample, productive Simpson clonality was calculated as the square root of Simpson's diversity index over productive rearrangements. The table was pulled from immuneACCESS by TCRdb, which kept in-frame rearrangements only. Such tables lose some clones; where checked, under half of the loss comes from unresolved V genes, and the rest has no known cause. The V and J calls and clone size come from that table; D and trimming were worked out from the DNA. In all, the sample holds 400,000 or so clones, and 89% of those were seen once. Clones ranked in the top ten supply about 1.6% of the sample.

The chain was built from TRBV7-2 and TRBJ2-1; 9 junctional bases match TRBD1. The material sequenced was peripheral blood. The receptor was isolated from a woman in her forties with COVID-19, enrolled during active disease. The sequenced DNA: TGTGCCAGCAGCCGGGGACAGGGAGTATTAGGTGAGCAGTTCTTC. Its protein reads: CASSRGQGVLGEQFF.